What follows describes a single T cell receptor (beta chain). This CDR3 region has 18 residues. CDR1 is SNHLY and CDR2 is FYNNEI in the germline V gene. The V gene end was trimmed by 6 bases and the J gene end by 0 bases; junction bases not matched to a gene: 11. Clones were read by immunoSEQ multiplex PCR, and TCRdb kept only the in-frame ones, dropping some. The data show some 10,000 clones, about 94% seen once. This specimen comes from a study of technical replicates of blood from a few donors. The TCR comes from a human donor in good health. J is TRBJ2-6 and V is TRBV2; TRBD2 agrees at 7 bases. Sample: PBMCs. CDR3 protein: CASRSWGEGFSGANVLTF. CDR3 DNA: TGTGCCAGCAGATCCTGGGGGGAGGGGTTCTCTGGGGCCAACGTCCTGACTTTC.